This TCR beta chain stems from a study of beta chain features in type 1 diabetes. The overall study: Patients did not differ from healthy donors in age, gender or cell yield. Study findings and constraints: Naive, central memory and regulatory TCRB repertoires appeared more similar among patients than healthy donors. Moderate yet significant TCRB CDR3 shortening was seen in Type 1 diabetes patients in all four CD4+ subsets.

Sampling consisted of one heparinised blood draw per donor, averaging roughly 0.12 L. Worth noting for this clone: Its antigen is not known.

The CDR3 runs 14 residues. Trimming pared 0 bases from V and 1 base from J, leaving 6 bases between. CDR1 is MNHEY and CDR2 is SVGAGI in the germline V gene. The authors reverse transcribed all of the isolated RNA, so sequencing captured expressed TCRB transcripts. Clones were sequenced by immunoSEQ multiplex PCR, and TCRdb holds only the in-frame ones, with some missing. Counted here are around 450,000 clones, approximately 10% occurring once; the ten biggest clones make up 0.035% to 0.05%. The TCR originated in a woman aged 18-29 years in good health. Sample: naive CD4+ T cells from blood. This chain connects TRBV6-5 to TRBJ1-1; no clear D. The CDR3 loop is CASSYSVRNTEAFF. In nucleotides, the CDR3 is TGTGCCAGCAGTTACTCGGTCCGGAACACTGAAGCTTTCTTT.